One sample yielded the 20 T cell receptor beta chains listed below, sequenced in a study of Ad26.COV2.S vaccination and SARS-CoV-2 variants (dated by TCRdb to 2020 to 2022). The library came from the immunoSEQ multiplex PCR assay. Entries here come from immuneACCESS through TCRdb and include only in-frame sequences with V and J called. Some clones fail to appear in such tables; in the studies checked, an unresolved V gene covers under half of the shortfall, and the cause of the remainder is unknown. This sample is represented by some 420,000 clones; around nine tenths of them were singletons. The top ten constitute around 3.6% of the sample. The sample's treatment or condition label is to be understood as: 19 received Ad26.COV2.S at low or high dose, single or two shots; about 5 received placebo; per-sample allocation not given. Repertoires of vaccine and placebo recipients were sequenced from samples collected on day 63 after the first injection.

The sample was peripheral blood, taken in a trial of Ad26.COV2.S vaccine versus placebo. The source of these receptors is a person aged 18-65 years who received the Ad26.COV2.S COVID-19 vaccine or a placebo.

V and J are TRBV6-5 and TRBJ2-3; weak D call: TRBD2 (5 bases). V dropped 2 bases and J dropped 0 bases, with 12 bases sitting between them. The CDR3 is 16 amino acids. The germline gives CDR1 MNHEY, CDR2 SVGAGI. The CDR3 loop reads CASSYGGLASTDTQYF. The CDR3 bases are TGTGCCAGCAGTTACGGCGGGCTAGCTAGCACAGATACGCAGTATTTT.

The chain carries TRBV4-1 and TRBJ1-2; no clear D. V was shortened by 0 bases and J by 11 bases, with 13 bases between the two germline ends. This CDR3 is 13 amino acids long. CDR1 is MGHRA, CDR2 YSYEKL, per germline. CDR3 sequence: CASSQDLYSWYTF. The CDR3 DNA sequence: TGCGCCAGCAGCCAAGATCTATACAGCTGGTACACCTTC.

This chain links TRBV7-9 with TRBJ2-7, with 10 positions matching TRBD1. The germline V gene encodes CDR1 SEHNR and CDR2 FQNEAQ (reference sequence). Losses at the gene ends were 4 bases for V and 4 bases for J; bases not matched to a gene: 7. The CDR3 consists of 15 residues. The CDR3: CASSSPGTGAYEQYF. The CDR3, as DNA: TGTGCCAGCAGCTCCCCCGGGACAGGGGCATACGAGCAGTACTTC.

This chain uses TRBV5-1 with TRBJ2-3; no definite D call. Trimming shortened V by 3 bases and J by 6 bases, and 11 bases separated the two germline ends. The V gene's germline CDR1 is SGHRS and CDR2 YFSETQ. This CDR3 region has 13 residues. Written as DNA, the CDR3 is TGCGCCAGCAGCTCCTTGGCAGTGGATACGCAGTATTTT. As protein: CASSSLAVDTQYF.

The chain combines TRBV4-3 with TRBJ1-2; no reliable D call. The germline V gene encodes CDR1 LGHNA and CDR2 YSLEER. V was pared by 1 base and J by 6 bases, with 9 bases between. The CDR3 runs to 13 residues. The CDR3, as DNA: TGCGCCAGCAGCCAAGTAGGCGGGGATGGCTACACCTTC. Amino acid sequence: CASSQVGGDGYTF.

The rearrangement joins TRBV7-9 to TRBJ2-7, with 10 nucleotides matching TRBD1. The germline V gene encodes CDR1 SEHNR and CDR2 FQNEAQ (reference sequence). The CDR3 is made up of 15 amino acids. Trimming removed 6 bases from V and 1 base from J; junction bases left unmatched: 6. In nucleotides, the CDR3 is TGTGCCAGCAGGTATGGACAGGGGGAGTCCTACGAGCAGTACTTC. Amino acid sequence: CASRYGQGESYEQYF. Complete variable domain (other parts from reference TRBV7-9 and TRBJ2-7): DTGVSQNPRHKITKRGQNVTFRCDPISEHNRLYWYRQTLGQGPEFLTYFQNEAQLEKSRLLSDRFSAERPKGSFSTLEIQRTEQGDSAMYLCASRYGQGESYEQYFGPGTRLTVT.

This clone appeared a single time. A junction boundary mismatches the germline segment, possibly from a read error. The chain is built from TRBV24-1 and TRBJ2-2; 10 nucleotides match TRBD1. CDR1 and CDR2 (germline): KGHDR, SFDVKD. This CDR3 has 14 amino acids. This CDR3 is CATSDPSGTGVLFF. In nucleotides, the CDR3 is TGTGCCACCAGTGACCCGTCCGGGACAGGGGTGCTGTTTTTT.

The rearrangement uses TRBV7-8 and TRBJ1-1; the D is unclear. V was shortened by 1 base and J by 1 base, with 10 bases between the two germline ends. The CDR3 runs 15 residues. Germline V gene data show CDR1 as SGHVS and CDR2 as FQNEAQ. The DNA for the CDR3 is TGTGCCAGCAGCTTAGTCTTTCCGGGGAACACTGAAGCTTTCTTT. The encoded protein is CASSLVFPGNTEAFF.

The V gene is TRBV27, the J gene TRBJ1-6; D is perhaps TRBD1 (6 bases). CDR3 length: 14 residues. The V gene's germline CDR1 is MNHEY and CDR2 SMNVEV (reference sequence). Trimming stripped 3 bases from V and 7 bases from J, with 10 bases between. The CDR3 nucleotides are TGTGCCAGCAGTTTCACAGGGACCAATTCACCCCTCCACTTT. Translating gives CASSFTGTNSPLHF.

The CDR3 region is CASSLGSWGHEQYF. The CDR3, as DNA: TGTGCCAGCAGTTTGGGTAGTTGGGGGCACGAGCAGTACTTC. The rearrangement links TRBV28 to TRBJ2-7; a possible D gene is TRBD1 (6 bases). The CDR3 consists of 14 residues. The germline V and J ends were trimmed by 3 bases and 5 bases, with 14 bases remaining between them. The germline V gene has CDR1 MDHEN and CDR2 SYDVKM. The complete variable domain, with remaining parts taken from reference TRBV28 and TRBJ2-7, reads DVKVTQSSRYLVKRTGEKVFLECVQDMDHENMFWYRQDPGLGLRLIYFSYDVKMKEKGDIPEGYSVSREKKERFSLILESASTNQTSMYLCASSLGSWGHEQYFGPGTRLTVT.

V and J are TRBV9 and TRBJ2-7; 9 bases are a match to TRBD1. The V and J ends lost 0 bases and 3 bases, in that order; junction bases with no gene match: 4. This CDR3 comprises 15 residues. Germline-derived CDR1 and CDR2 are SGDLS and YYNGEE. The CDR3 coding sequence is TGTGCCAGCAGCGTAGACAAGGACAGGGGCTACGAGCAGTACTTC. The encoded protein is CASSVDKDRGYEQYF.

This sequence joins TRBV6-5 and TRBJ2-5; 7 nucleotides match TRBD1. The CDR3 has 16 amino acids. Germline V CDR1 and CDR2: MNHEY, SVGAGI. V shed 0 bases and J 2 bases; nucleotides not matched to a gene: 6. The CDR3 DNA reads TGTGCCAGCAGTTACTCTTCGGTACAGGGGCAAGAGACCCAGTACTTC. Translated: CASSYSSVQGQETQYF.

This chain uses TRBV28 with TRBJ1-2, with D maybe TRBD1 (5 bases). Per germline, CDR1 MDHEN and CDR2 SYDVKM. This CDR3 is built from 14 residues. V lost 6 bases and J lost 8, with 19 bases in between. The DNA of the CDR3 is TGTGCCAGCAGCCCATTGGCGGGGGGTGCCGGCTACACCTTC. Encoded protein: CASSPLAGGAGYTF.

The rearrangement joins TRBV6-5 to TRBJ1-2; D ambiguous. The CDR3 runs to 13 residues. Germline CDR1 and CDR2: MNHEY and SVGAGI. The V end was cut by 2 bases, the J end by 3 bases, with 7 bases between. DNA of the CDR3: TGTGCCAGCAGTTACGTAGGGCACTATGGCTACACCTTC. This gives the protein CASSYVGHYGYTF.

Note on this clone: The same CDR3 can be traced to other DNA sequences in this sample. V is TRBV7-2 and J is TRBJ2-7; no definite D call. The CDR3 runs 11 residues. The germline V and J ends were trimmed by 2 bases and 1 base, with 0 bases remaining between them. CDR1 is SGHTA and CDR2 is FQGNSA in the germline V gene. The CDR3 coding sequence is TGTGCCAGCAGCTTATCCTACGAGCAGTACTTC. Translation gives CASSLSYEQYF.

This clone was observed once. The chain recombines TRBV11-3 with TRBJ2-7; 10 bases fit TRBD2. J lost 5 bases, V lost 1 base, and 5 bases had no gene match. The CDR3 runs 15 residues. Germline CDR1 SGHNT, CDR2 YENEEA. The CDR3 here is CASSLGAGGRDEQYF. The CDR3 DNA sequence: TGTGCCAGCAGCTTAGGAGCGGGGGGGCGAGACGAGCAGTACTTC.

The rearrangement joins TRBV10-1 to TRBJ2-3, with TRBD1 identical over 11 bases. The germline CDR1 and CDR2 sequences are WNHNN and SYGVQD (reference sequence). The ends lost 5 bases at V and 5 bases at J; junction bases unmatched: 6. CDR3 length equals 15 residues. The CDR3 here is CASSPGTGGKDTQYF. The CDR3, as DNA: TGCGCCAGCAGTCCAGGGACAGGGGGAAAAGATACGCAGTATTTT.

The rearrangement links TRBV19 to TRBJ2-3; D gene ambiguous. In germline, CDR1 is LNHDA, CDR2 SQIVND (reference sequence). There are 15 residues in the CDR3. V lost 6 bases, J lost 0 bases, and 13 bases lay in between. The CDR3 loop is CASSPTGPSTDTQYF. The CDR3 DNA follows: TGTGCCAGTAGCCCGACGGGTCCTAGCACAGATACGCAGTATTTT.

Only a few counts were recorded for this clone. The chain has TRBV28 and TRBJ1-6; TRBD1 aligns across 12 bases. J lost 9 bases, V lost 6 bases, and 6 bases had no gene match. This CDR3 comprises 15 residues. CDR1 is MDHEN and CDR2 is SYDVKM in the germline V gene. CDR3 DNA sequence: TGTGCCAGCAGGAGTCCGGGACAGGGGGCTTCACCCCTCCACTTT. It encodes CASRSPGQGASPLHF.

CDR3: CASSRDRSYEQYF. The CDR3 DNA sequence: TGTGCCAGTAGCCGGGACAGGTCCTACGAGCAGTACTTC. The chain carries TRBV19 and TRBJ2-7; 8 bases align to TRBD1. The germline V gene encodes CDR1 LNHDA and CDR2 SQIVND (reference sequence). The CDR3 has 13 amino acids. Germline trimming cut 6 bases from V and 1 base from J; bases unmatched to any gene: 2.